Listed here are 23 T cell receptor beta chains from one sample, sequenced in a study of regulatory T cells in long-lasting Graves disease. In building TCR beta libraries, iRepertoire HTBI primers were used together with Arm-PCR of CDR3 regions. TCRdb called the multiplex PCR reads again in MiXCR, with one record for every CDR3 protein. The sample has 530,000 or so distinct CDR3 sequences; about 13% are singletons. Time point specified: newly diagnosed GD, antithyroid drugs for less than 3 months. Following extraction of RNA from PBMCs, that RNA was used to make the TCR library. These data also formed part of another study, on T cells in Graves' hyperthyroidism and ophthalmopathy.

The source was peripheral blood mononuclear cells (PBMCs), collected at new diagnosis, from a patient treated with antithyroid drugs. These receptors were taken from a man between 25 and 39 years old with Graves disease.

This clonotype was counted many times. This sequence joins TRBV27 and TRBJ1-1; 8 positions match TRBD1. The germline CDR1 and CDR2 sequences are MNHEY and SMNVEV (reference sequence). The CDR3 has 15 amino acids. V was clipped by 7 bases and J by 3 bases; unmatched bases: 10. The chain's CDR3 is CASKGDRSLDTEAFF. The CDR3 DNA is TGTGCCAGCAAGGGGGACAGGTCGTTGGACACTGAAGCTTTCTTT.

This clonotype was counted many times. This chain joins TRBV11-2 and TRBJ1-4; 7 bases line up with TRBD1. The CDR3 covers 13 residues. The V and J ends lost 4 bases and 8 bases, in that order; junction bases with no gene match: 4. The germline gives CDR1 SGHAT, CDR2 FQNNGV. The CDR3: CASSSHRGEKLFF. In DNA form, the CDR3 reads TGTGCCAGCAGCTCCCACAGGGGAGAAAAACTGTTTTTT.

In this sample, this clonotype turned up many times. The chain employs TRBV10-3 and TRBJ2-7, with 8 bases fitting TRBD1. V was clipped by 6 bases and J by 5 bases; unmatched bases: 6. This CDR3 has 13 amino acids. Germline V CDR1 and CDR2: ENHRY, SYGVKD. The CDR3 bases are TGTGCCATCAGGGGACAGGCAGTCGACGAGCAGTACTTC. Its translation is CAIRGQAVDEQYF.

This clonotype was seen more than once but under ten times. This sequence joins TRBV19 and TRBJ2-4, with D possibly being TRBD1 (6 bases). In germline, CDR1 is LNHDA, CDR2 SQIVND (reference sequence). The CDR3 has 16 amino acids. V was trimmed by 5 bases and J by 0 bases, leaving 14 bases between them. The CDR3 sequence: CASSVGQLIAKNIQYF. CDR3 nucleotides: TGTGCCAGTAGTGTGGGACAACTAATAGCCAAAAACATTCAGTACTTC. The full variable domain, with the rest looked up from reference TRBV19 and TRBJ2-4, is DGGITQSPKYLFRKEGQNVTLSCEQNLNHDAMYWYRQDPGQGLRLIYYSQIVNDFQKGDIAEGYSVSREKKESFPLTVTSAQKNPTAFYLCASSVGQLIAKNIQYFGAGTRLSVL.

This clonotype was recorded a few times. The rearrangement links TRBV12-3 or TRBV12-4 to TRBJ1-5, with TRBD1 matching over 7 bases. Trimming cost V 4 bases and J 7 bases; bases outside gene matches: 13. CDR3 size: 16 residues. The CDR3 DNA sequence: TGTGCCAGCAGTTATGAGGGGGCTCCATTCCGGCAGCCCCAGCATTTT. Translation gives CASSYEGAPFRQPQHF.

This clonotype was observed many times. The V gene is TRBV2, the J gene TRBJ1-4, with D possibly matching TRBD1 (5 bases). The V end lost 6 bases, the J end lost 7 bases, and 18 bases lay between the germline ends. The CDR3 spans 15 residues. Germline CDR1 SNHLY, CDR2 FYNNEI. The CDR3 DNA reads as TGTGCCAGCAGCGTAGGACAACGGGGTCGTGAAAAACTGTTTTTT. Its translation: CASSVGQRGREKLFF.

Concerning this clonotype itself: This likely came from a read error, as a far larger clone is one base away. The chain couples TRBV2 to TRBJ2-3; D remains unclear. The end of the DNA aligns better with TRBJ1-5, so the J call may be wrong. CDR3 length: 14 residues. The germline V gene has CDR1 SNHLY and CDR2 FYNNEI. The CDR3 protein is CASQRYPSTDTQHF. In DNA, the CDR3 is TGTGCCAGTCAGCGGTACCCTAGCACAGATACGCAGCATTTT.

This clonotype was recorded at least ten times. The CDR3 spells CASSLAGGPYYNEQFF. The DNA for the CDR3 is TGTGCCAGCAGTCTAGCGGGAGGGCCCTACTACAATGAGCAGTTCTTC. The chain links TRBV2 to TRBJ2-1, with 12 bases fitting TRBD2. Losses at the gene ends were 5 bases for V and 3 bases for J; bases not matched to a gene: 5. Germline assignment: CDR1 SNHLY and CDR2 FYNNEI. This CDR3 spans 16 amino acids.

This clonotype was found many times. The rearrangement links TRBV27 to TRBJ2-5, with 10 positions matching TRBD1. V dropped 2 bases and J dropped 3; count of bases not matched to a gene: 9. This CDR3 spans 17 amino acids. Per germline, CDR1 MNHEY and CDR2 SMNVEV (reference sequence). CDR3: CASSLVDRGRLEETQYF. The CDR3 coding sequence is TGTGCCAGCAGTTTAGTAGACAGGGGGCGATTAGAAGAGACCCAGTACTTC.

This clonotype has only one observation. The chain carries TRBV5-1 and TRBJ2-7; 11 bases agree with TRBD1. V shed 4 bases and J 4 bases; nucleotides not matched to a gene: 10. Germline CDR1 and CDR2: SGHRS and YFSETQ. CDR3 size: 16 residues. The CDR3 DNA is TGCGCCAGCAGCCCGTTCCGGGACAGGGGGACATACGAGCAGTACTTC. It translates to CASSPFRDRGTYEQYF.

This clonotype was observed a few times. The CDR3 sequence: CAIPGPRQGYGYTF. The CDR3 nucleotides read TGTGCCATTCCGGGGCCACGGCAGGGCTATGGCTACACCTTC. The chain combines TRBV7-9 with TRBJ1-2, with D possibly being TRBD1 (5 bases). Looked up from germline, CDR1 is SEHNR and CDR2 is FQNEAQ (reference sequence). V dropped 10 bases and J dropped 4 bases, with 19 bases sitting between them. The CDR3 consists of 14 residues.

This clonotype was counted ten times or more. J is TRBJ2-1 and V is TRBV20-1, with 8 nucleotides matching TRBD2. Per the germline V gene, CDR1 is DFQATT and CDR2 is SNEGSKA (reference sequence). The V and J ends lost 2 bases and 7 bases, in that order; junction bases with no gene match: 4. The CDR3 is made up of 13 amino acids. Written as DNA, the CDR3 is TGCAGTGCTAGAACGAGCGGGAGAAATGAGCAGTTCTTC. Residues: CSARTSGRNEQFF.

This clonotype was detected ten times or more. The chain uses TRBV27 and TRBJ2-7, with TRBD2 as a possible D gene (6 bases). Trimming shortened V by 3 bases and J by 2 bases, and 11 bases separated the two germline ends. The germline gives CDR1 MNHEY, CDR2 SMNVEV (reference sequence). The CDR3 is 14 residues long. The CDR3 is CASSFSRGTYEQYF. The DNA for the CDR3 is TGTGCCAGCAGTTTTAGCCGGGGGACCTACGAGCAGTACTTC.

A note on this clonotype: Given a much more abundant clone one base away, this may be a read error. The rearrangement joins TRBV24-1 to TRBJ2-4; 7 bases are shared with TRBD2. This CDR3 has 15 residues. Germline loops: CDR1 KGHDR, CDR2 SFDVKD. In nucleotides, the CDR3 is TGTGCCACCAGTGAGCGGGACTATCCTACGGGTGAGCAGCTCTTC. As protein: CATSERDYPTGEQLF.

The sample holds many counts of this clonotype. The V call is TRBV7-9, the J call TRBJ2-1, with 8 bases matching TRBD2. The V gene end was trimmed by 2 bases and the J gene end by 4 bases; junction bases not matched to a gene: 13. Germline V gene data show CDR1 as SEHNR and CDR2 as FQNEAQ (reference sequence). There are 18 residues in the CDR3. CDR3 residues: CASSLRLLELAVYNEQFF. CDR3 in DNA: TGTGCCAGCAGCTTAAGGTTGTTAGAACTAGCGGTTTACAATGAGCAGTTCTTC.

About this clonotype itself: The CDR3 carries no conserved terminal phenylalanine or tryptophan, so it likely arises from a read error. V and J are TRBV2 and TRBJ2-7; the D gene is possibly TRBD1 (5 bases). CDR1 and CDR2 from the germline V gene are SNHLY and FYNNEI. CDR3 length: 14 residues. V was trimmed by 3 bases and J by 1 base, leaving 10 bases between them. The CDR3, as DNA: TGTGCCAGCAGTGAGGGCAGGGCGTCCTACGAGCAGTACCTC. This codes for CASSEGRASYEQYL.

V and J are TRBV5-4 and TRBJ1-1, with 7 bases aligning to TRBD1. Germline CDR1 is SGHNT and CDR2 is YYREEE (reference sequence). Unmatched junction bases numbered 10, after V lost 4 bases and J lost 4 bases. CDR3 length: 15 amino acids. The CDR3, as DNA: TGTGCCAGCAGCACAGGGGTCGCAGGGATCACTGAAGCTTTCTTT. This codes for CASSTGVAGITEAFF.

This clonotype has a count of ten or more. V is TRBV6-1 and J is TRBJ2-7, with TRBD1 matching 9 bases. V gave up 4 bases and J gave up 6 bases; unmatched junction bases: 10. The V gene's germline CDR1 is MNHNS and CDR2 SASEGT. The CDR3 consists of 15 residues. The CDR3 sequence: CASSGLLGQGAEQYF. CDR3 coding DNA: TGTGCCAGCAGTGGTTTACTGGGACAGGGCGCCGAGCAGTACTTC.

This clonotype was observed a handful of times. The CDR3 coding sequence is TGTGCCATCAGTGAGGGCCCCAGGGGCACAGATACGCAGTATTTT. Protein sequence: CAISEGPRGTDTQYF. The chain links TRBV10-3 to TRBJ2-3; D is possibly TRBD1 (5 bases). V lost 2 bases and J 1 base, leaving 10 bases between the germline ends. Germline-derived CDR1 and CDR2 are ENHRY and SYGVKD. There are 15 residues in the CDR3.

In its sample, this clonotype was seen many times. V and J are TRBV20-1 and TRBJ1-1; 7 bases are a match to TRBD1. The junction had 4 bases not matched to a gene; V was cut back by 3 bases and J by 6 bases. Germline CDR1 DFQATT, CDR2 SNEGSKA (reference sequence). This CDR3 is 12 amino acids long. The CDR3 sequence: CSASQGGPEAFF. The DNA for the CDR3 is TGCAGTGCTAGTCAGGGGGGCCCTGAAGCTTTCTTT.

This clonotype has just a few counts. As DNA, the CDR3 is TGTGCCAGTACCGATGCTGGGGCCAACGTCCTGACTTTC. It is translated as CASTDAGANVLTF. The chain carries TRBV6-1 and TRBJ2-6; D unresolved. V shed 9 bases and J shed 2 bases, with 8 bases lying between them. CDR1 and CDR2 from the germline V gene are MNHNS and SASEGT. The CDR3 extends over 13 amino acids.

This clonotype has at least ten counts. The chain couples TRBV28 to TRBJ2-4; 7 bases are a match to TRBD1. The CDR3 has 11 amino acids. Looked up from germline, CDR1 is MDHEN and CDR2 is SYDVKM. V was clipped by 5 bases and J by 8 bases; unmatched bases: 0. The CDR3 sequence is CASSTGDIQYF. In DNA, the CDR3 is TGTGCCAGCAGTACAGGGGACATTCAGTACTTC.

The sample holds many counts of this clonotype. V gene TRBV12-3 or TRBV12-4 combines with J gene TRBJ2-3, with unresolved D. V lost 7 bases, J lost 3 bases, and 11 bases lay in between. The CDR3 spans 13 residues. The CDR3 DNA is TGTGCCAGCACAGTTTTTGAGACAGATACGCAGTATTTT. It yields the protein CASTVFETDTQYF.